The 30 T cell receptor beta chains below come from one sample, sequenced in a study of T cell responses to AZD1222 COVID-19 vaccine. Assay: immunoSEQ multiplex PCR; the TCRdb copy retains only in-frame clones and omits some. The sample includes tens of thousands of clones, roughly 87% of them seen just once. The sequencing here drew on peripheral blood, taken on day 0 of AZD1222 vaccination. These receptors were taken from an adult in good health.

The chain couples TRBV5-5 to TRBJ2-1; D perhaps matches TRBD2 (5 bases). The CDR3 sequence is 16 residues long. The V end lost 3 bases, the J end lost 3 bases, and 16 bases lay between the germline ends. Germline CDR1 and CDR2: SGHKS and YYEKEE (reference sequence). In DNA form, the CDR3 reads TGTGCCAGCAGCTCCCAATCCCACCGGGGCTACAATGAGCAGTTCTTC. Protein product: CASSSQSHRGYNEQFF.

V is TRBV5-6 and J is TRBJ1-5; no definite D call. Germline-derived CDR1 and CDR2 are SGHDT and YYEEEE. Trimming took off 5 bases at V and 5 bases at J, with 14 bases between the two ends. This CDR3 comprises 14 residues. DNA of the CDR3: TGTGCCAGCAGTGGAGGTGGAGGCGATCAGCCCCAGCATTTT. Translated: CASSGGGGDQPQHF. Combining the CDR3 with reference TRBV5-6 and TRBJ1-5 gives the whole variable domain DAGVTQSPTHLIKTRGQQVTLRCSPKSGHDTVSWYQQALGQGPQFIFQYYEEEERQRGNFPDRFSGHQFPNYSSELNVNALLLGDSALYLCASSGGGGDQPQHFGDGTRLSIL.

The rearrangement uses TRBV5-1 and TRBJ1-3; D gene unclear. V was clipped by 4 bases and J by 7 bases, with 6 bases between them. This CDR3 contains 11 residues. Germline CDR1 and CDR2: SGHRS and YFSETQ. CDR3 coding DNA: TGCGCCAGCAGCGGCGGCAACACCATATATTTT. Residues: CASSGGNTIYF.

This sequence joins TRBV5-3 and TRBJ2-2; TRBD1 agrees at 10 bases. TRBV5-3 is known as an ORF, though its function is uncertain. V shed 3 bases and J 3 bases; nucleotides not matched to a gene: 8. The CDR3 has 17 residues. CDR3 nucleotides: TGTGCCAGAAGCTACGGACAGGGGGAAAAGGACACCGGGGAGCTGTTTTTT. Its protein product is CARSYGQGEKDTGELFF.

The rearrangement uses TRBV6-6 and TRBJ1-1; 7 nucleotides agree with TRBD1. This CDR3 is built from 15 residues. The V gene end was trimmed by 7 bases and the J gene end by 3 bases; junction bases not matched to a gene: 11. Germline V gene data show CDR1 as MNHNY and CDR2 as SVGAGI (reference sequence). CDR3 residues: CASNNRGLGDTEAFF. In DNA, the CDR3 is TGTGCCAGCAACAACAGGGGCTTAGGCGACACTGAAGCTTTCTTT.

This chain links TRBV15 with TRBJ1-2, with a weak D call TRBD1 (5 bases). The V end was cut by 0 bases, the J end by 5 bases, with 19 bases between. Per the germline V gene, CDR1 is LNHNV and CDR2 is YYDKDF (reference sequence). CDR3 length equals 17 residues. The CDR3 DNA is TGTGCCACCAGCAGAGATGTTGGGAGACAGAGTTTATATGGCTACACCTTC. It translates to CATSRDVGRQSLYGYTF.

The rearrangement links TRBV27 to TRBJ2-7, with a possible D match to TRBD1 (6 bases). V lost 3 bases to trimming and J lost 1 base, with 10 bases between them. From germline, CDR1 is MNHEY and CDR2 SMNVEV (reference sequence). The CDR3 contains 14 residues. CDR3 amino acids: CASSFSGQSYEQYF. The DNA of the CDR3 is TGTGCCAGCAGTTTTTCTGGACAGTCCTACGAGCAGTACTTC.

The sample holds one count of this clone. Written as DNA, the CDR3 is TGTGCCAGCAGCTTAGCCCACCCAGGGCACGATGGCTACACCTTC. Translated, it gives CASSLAHPGHDGYTF. V and J are TRBV7-9 and TRBJ1-2, with D perhaps TRBD1 (5 bases). This CDR3 is 15 amino acids long. The V gene's germline CDR1 is SEHNR and CDR2 FQNEAQ (reference sequence). Trimming took 0 bases from V and 6 from J, leaving 14 bases between them.

The chain carries TRBV12-3 or TRBV12-4 and TRBJ1-2; no reliable D call. The V and J ends lost 1 base and 8 bases respectively, with 11 bases between them. This CDR3 is 13 amino acids long. This CDR3 reads CASSLVGRRGYTF. The CDR3 DNA sequence: TGTGCCAGCAGTTTAGTGGGGAGGCGGGGCTACACCTTC.

The chain joins TRBV6-5 to TRBJ2-3; possibly TRBD2 for D (6 bases). Germline CDR1 is MNHEY and CDR2 is SVGAGI. The CDR3 has 12 amino acids. The V gene lost 7 bases and the J gene lost 7 bases, with 12 bases spanning the gap. CDR3 protein: CASTSGGYTQYF. DNA of the CDR3: TGTGCCAGCACTTCCGGGGGATATACGCAGTATTTT.

This clone appeared a few times. The chain is built from TRBV10-3 and TRBJ1-1, with D possibly TRBD1 on 5 matching bases. V gave up 6 bases and J gave up 0 bases, with 8 bases separating them. Germline CDR1 reads ENHRY; CDR2 reads SYGVKD. The CDR3 is made up of 13 amino acids. In nucleotides, the CDR3 is TGTGCCATCAGGGGACCCTTGAACACTGAAGCTTTCTTT. Its protein product is CAIRGPLNTEAFF.

The chain has TRBV5-1 and TRBJ1-3; unclear D gene. Trimming pared 1 base from V and 2 bases from J, leaving 7 bases between. The CDR3 spans 14 residues. Germline V gene lookup returns CDR1 SGHRS and CDR2 YFSETQ. Here the CDR3 reads CASSLSQAGNTIYF. CDR3 DNA: TGCGCCAGCAGCTTGAGTCAGGCTGGAAACACCATATATTTT.

The sample holds one count of this clone. This sequence joins TRBV29-1 and TRBJ1-1; no clear D. Germline-derived CDR1 and CDR2 are SQVTM and ANQGSEA. The V end was cut by 2 bases, the J end by 3 bases, with 16 bases between. This CDR3 has 15 amino acids. The CDR3, as DNA: TGCAGCGTTGAAATGAGGGTCTTAGTGGACACTGAAGCTTTCTTT. Translating gives CSVEMRVLVDTEAFF.

This chain uses TRBV7-2 with TRBJ1-5; D possibly corresponds to TRBD1 (6 bases). The CDR3 covers 15 residues. V was shortened by 5 bases and J by 6 bases, with 17 bases between the two germline ends. From germline, CDR1 is SGHTA and CDR2 FQGNSA. CDR3 nucleotide sequence: TGTGCCAGCAGCCCATCCCGGACAGCGAGTCAGCCCCAGCATTTT. Its protein product is CASSPSRTASQPQHF.

This sequence joins TRBV3-1 (or the pseudogene TRBV3-2) and TRBJ1-2; weak D call: TRBD1 (5 bases). Germline V gene data show CDR1 as LGHDT and CDR2 as YNNKEL (reference sequence). Trimming left V 0 bases short and J 4 bases short, with 12 bases between. The CDR3 runs to 15 residues. In nucleotides, the CDR3 is TGTGCCAGCAGCCAAGAGGGCCCGGGACGCTATGGCTACACCTTC. Translating it yields CASSQEGPGRYGYTF.

The J gene is TRBJ2-6, the V gene TRBV10-3; D is uncertain. The ends were cut back, 3 bases at V and 0 bases at J, with 6 bases in the middle. The CDR3 runs 15 residues. From germline, CDR1 is ENHRY and CDR2 SYGVKD. Written as DNA, the CDR3 is TGTGCCATCAGTGATATAAGCTCTGGGGCCAACGTCCTGACTTTC. This gives the protein CAISDISSGANVLTF.

J is TRBJ1-2 and V is TRBV6-1; tentatively, D is TRBD1 (5 bases). Trimming cost V 2 bases and J 8 bases, with 18 bases left between them. Germline CDR1 MNHNS, CDR2 SASEGT. The CDR3 runs 15 residues. CDR3 amino acids: CASSESSRGRGGYTF. CDR3 sequence (DNA): TGTGCCAGCAGTGAATCTTCAAGGGGAAGGGGAGGCTACACCTTC.

The chain couples TRBV11-3 to TRBJ1-1, with D possibly TRBD1 on 5 matching bases. Trimming pared 5 bases from V and 1 base from J, leaving 11 bases between. This CDR3 is built from 14 residues. The germline CDR1 and CDR2 sequences are SGHNT and YENEEA. CDR3 loop: CASSPGASNTEAFF. DNA of the CDR3: TGTGCCAGCAGCCCTGGGGCATCGAACACTGAAGCTTTCTTT.

J is TRBJ2-3 and V is TRBV15; D is possibly TRBD1 or TRBD2 (5 bases each). Germline-derived CDR1 and CDR2 are LNHNV and YYDKDF (reference sequence). The V gene lost 2 bases and the J gene lost 6 bases, with 15 bases spanning the gap. The CDR3 sequence is 15 residues long. CDR3 nucleotide sequence: TGTGCCACCAGCAGAAGAGGGACCCCGACTGATACGCAGTATTTT. Amino acid sequence: CATSRRGTPTDTQYF.

The chain couples TRBV5-4 to TRBJ2-1, with D possibly matching TRBD1 (5 bases). The CDR3 is 13 residues long. Germline-derived CDR1 and CDR2 are SGHNT and YYREEE (reference sequence). V was trimmed by 4 bases and J by 7 bases, leaving 12 bases between them. The CDR3 sequence is CASSVQGGNEQFF. The CDR3 DNA sequence: TGTGCCAGCAGCGTTCAGGGTGGGAATGAGCAGTTCTTC.

This sequence joins TRBV2 and TRBJ1-2, with D perhaps TRBD1 (5 bases). The CDR3 consists of 14 residues. Germline CDR1 reads SNHLY; CDR2 reads FYNNEI. V was shortened by 7 bases and J by 4 bases, with 16 bases between the two germline ends. The CDR3 region has the DNA TGTGCCAGCACTTTCCGGACATTCGTCTATGGCTACACCTTC. Encoded protein: CASTFRTFVYGYTF.

The V gene is TRBV29-1, the J gene TRBJ1-2; D is unclear. Germline V CDR1 and CDR2: SQVTM, ANQGSEA. CDR3 length: 12 residues. The ends were cut back, 1 base at V and 7 bases at J, with 10 bases in the middle. DNA of the CDR3: TGCAGCGTTGAAGGGTTGCAGGCTGGCTACACCTTC. Its protein is CSVEGLQAGYTF.

The V call is TRBV27, the J call TRBJ2-3; the match to TRBD2 covers 7 bases. Germline CDR1 reads MNHEY; CDR2 reads SMNVEV (reference sequence). The junction had 6 bases not matched to a gene; V was cut back by 8 bases and J by 4 bases. The CDR3 runs to 13 residues. CDR3: CASDEGGADTQYF. The DNA for the CDR3 is TGTGCCAGCGATGAGGGAGGGGCAGATACGCAGTATTTT.

This chain connects TRBV3-1 (or the pseudogene TRBV3-2) to TRBJ1-2; D is perhaps TRBD1 (5 bases). Trimming shortened V by 7 bases and J by 6 bases, and 9 bases separated the two germline ends. The CDR3 covers 11 residues. Germline CDR1 LGHDT, CDR2 YNNKEL (reference sequence). CDR3 amino acids: CASIGGDGYTF. CDR3 bases: TGTGCCAGCATTGGAGGGGATGGCTACACCTTC.

This chain joins TRBV19 and TRBJ2-5, with 9 bases aligning to TRBD1. V lost 6 bases to trimming and J lost 1 base; unmatched junction nucleotides: 6. The length of the CDR3 is 15 residues. CDR1 is LNHDA, CDR2 SQIVND, per germline (reference sequence). The CDR3 nucleotides are TGTGCCAGTAGGACGGCGGGACAGGGCCAAGAGACCCAGTACTTC. It is translated as CASRTAGQGQETQYF.

This chain joins TRBV30 and TRBJ1-1; a possible D gene is TRBD1 (6 bases). The CDR3 is made up of 14 amino acids. Looked up from germline, CDR1 is GTSNPN and CDR2 is SVGIG (reference sequence). V lost 8 bases to trimming and J lost 0 bases, with 16 bases between them. CDR3 protein: CALLWTVMNTEAFF. The CDR3 DNA reads as TGTGCCCTACTATGGACAGTCATGAACACTGAAGCTTTCTTT.

The chain combines TRBV5-1 with TRBJ2-7; the D call may be TRBD1 or TRBD2 (5 bases each). The CDR3 covers 14 residues. Deletions cut 3 bases from V and 2 bases from J, with 12 bases between. CDR1 and CDR2 (germline): SGHRS, YFSETQ. CDR3 sequence: CASSSGRGPYEQYF. CDR3 DNA sequence: TGCGCCAGCAGCTCGGGACGGGGACCCTACGAGCAGTACTTC.

The chain joins TRBV30 to TRBJ1-6, with D hard to call. This CDR3 is built from 14 residues. Germline loops: CDR1 GTSNPN, CDR2 SVGIG (reference sequence). V was cut by 2 bases and J by 0 bases, with 5 bases left in between. The CDR3 sequence is CAWSRSSYNSPLHF. For the CDR3, the DNA is TGTGCCTGGAGTCGGAGCTCCTATAATTCACCCCTCCACTTT.

V gene TRBV5-1 combines with J gene TRBJ2-1; D ambiguous. Germline CDR1 SGHRS, CDR2 YFSETQ. With 3 bases removed from V and 8 bases from J, the gap between germline ends came to 18 bases. This CDR3 has 15 residues. CDR3 sequence (DNA): TGCGCCAGCAGCTCATCCAAGGCCTCACGACATGAGCAGTTCTTC. Amino acids: CASSSSKASRHEQFF.

The chain recombines TRBV27 with TRBJ1-1, with 7 bases matching TRBD1. The CDR3 has 16 residues. CDR1 and CDR2 (germline): MNHEY, SMNVEV (reference sequence). Trimming at V came to 3 bases and at J to 1 base, leaving 8 bases not matched to a gene. CDR3 amino acids: CASSFATGAGNTEAFF. The CDR3 bases are TGTGCCAGCAGTTTCGCCACAGGGGCCGGGAACACTGAAGCTTTCTTT.